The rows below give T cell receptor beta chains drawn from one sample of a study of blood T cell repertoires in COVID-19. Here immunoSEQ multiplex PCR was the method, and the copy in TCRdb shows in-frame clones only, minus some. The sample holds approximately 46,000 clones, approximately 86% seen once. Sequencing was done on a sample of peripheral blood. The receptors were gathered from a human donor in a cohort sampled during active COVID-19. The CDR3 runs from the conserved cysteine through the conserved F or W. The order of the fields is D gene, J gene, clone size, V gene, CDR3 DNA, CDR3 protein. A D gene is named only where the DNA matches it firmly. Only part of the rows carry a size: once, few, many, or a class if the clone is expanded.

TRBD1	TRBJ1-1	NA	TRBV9	TGTGCCAGCACGCCCCGACAGGGCGGGAACACTGAAGCTTTCTTT	CASTPRQGGNTEAFF
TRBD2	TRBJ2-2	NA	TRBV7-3	TGTGCCAGCAGCCCCCGGACTAGCGGGGGGGCCGGGGAGCTGTTTTTT	CASSPRTSGGAGELFF
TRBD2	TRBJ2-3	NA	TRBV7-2	TGTGCCAGCAGGACGCGGGGGACCACAGATACGCAGTATTTT	CASRTRGTTDTQYF
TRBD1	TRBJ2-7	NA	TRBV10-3	TGTGCCATCAGTGGGACAGGGTTACACGAGCAGTACTTC	CAISGTGLHEQYF
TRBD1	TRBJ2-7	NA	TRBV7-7	TGTGCTAGCAGCTCTGACAGGGGAGCCGAGCAGTACTTC	CASSSDRGAEQYF
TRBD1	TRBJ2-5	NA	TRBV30	TGTGCCTGGAGTGTGGGGACAGGCCCTCAAGAGACCCAGTACTTC	CAWSVGTGPQETQYF
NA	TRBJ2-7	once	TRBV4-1	TGCGCCAGCAGCCAAGGGCGACAGGTCTCCTACGAGCAGTACTTC	CASSQGRQVSYEQYF
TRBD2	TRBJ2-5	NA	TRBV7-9	TGTGCCAGCAGCTCCTGGGACCGGGGGGGGGAGACCCAGTACTTC	CASSSWDRGGETQYF
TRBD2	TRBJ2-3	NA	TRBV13	TGTGCCAGCAGCTCCCTACCCACTAGCGGGGGGGCAAGGGATACGCAGTATTTT	CASSSLPTSGGARDTQYF
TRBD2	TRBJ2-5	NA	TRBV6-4	TGTGCCAGCAGTGACTCTAAGGGTAGTGGGGTAGATAGCGGGGGTCAAGAGACCCAGTACTTC	CASSDSKGSGVDSGGQETQYF
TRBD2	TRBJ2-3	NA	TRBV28	TGTGCCAGCAGTGATACTAGCGGGGTCTCGAGGGATACGCAGTATTTT	CASSDTSGVSRDTQYF
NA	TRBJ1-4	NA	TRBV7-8	TGTGCCAGCAGCTTAGCAGCGGGGGTAACTAATGAAAAACTGTTTTTT	CASSLAAGVTNEKLFF
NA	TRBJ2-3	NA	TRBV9	TGTGCCAGCAGCGATGGACATACCACAGATACGCAGTATTTT	CASSDGHTTDTQYF
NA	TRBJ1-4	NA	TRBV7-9	TGTGCCAGCAGCCTAAAACCGGACAGTGGGCGTGAAAAACTGTTTTTT	CASSLKPDSGREKLFF
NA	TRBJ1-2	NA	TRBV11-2	TGTGCCAGCAGCTTAAATTGGGAGGACTATGGCTACACCTTC	CASSLNWEDYGYTF
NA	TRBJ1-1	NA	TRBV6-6	TGTGCCAGCAGTTACAGGGGAGGTTGGAACACTGAAGCTTTCTTT	CASSYRGGWNTEAFF
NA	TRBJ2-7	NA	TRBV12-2	TGTGCAAGTCGCTTAGTAATGATCGCGGGGAGCTCCTACGAGCAGTACTTC	CASRLVMIAGSSYEQYF
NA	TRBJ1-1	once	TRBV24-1	TGTGCCACCAGTGACCCCCAGGGGCCGACCACTGAAGCTTTCTTT	CATSDPQGPTTEAFF
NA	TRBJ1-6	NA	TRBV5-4	TGTGCCAGCAGCATTGGCCAGGCCTATAATTCACCCCTCCACTTT	CASSIGQAYNSPLHF
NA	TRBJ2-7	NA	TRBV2	TGTGCCAGCAGTGAAAGTGGGCAAGTCTACGAGCAGTACTTC	CASSESGQVYEQYF
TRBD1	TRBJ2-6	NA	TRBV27	TGTGCCAGCAGTCCCTGGACAGGGCAAGCTGGGGCCAACGTCCTGACTTTC	CASSPWTGQAGANVLTF
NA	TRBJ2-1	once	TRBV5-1	TGCGCCAGCAGCTCCCGGCCAGGAGGGGTTTACAATGAGCAGTTCTTC	CASSSRPGGVYNEQFF
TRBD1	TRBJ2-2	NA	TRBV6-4	TGTGCCAGCAGTGACTTCCCCTACACAGGGGCCGGGGACACCGGGGAGCTGTTTTTT	CASSDFPYTGAGDTGELFF
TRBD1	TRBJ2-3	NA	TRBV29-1	TGCAGCGTTGGACAGGGGGGGCAGGGGGCAGATACGCAGTATTTT	CSVGQGGQGADTQYF
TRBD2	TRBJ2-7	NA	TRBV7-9	TGTGCCAGCAGCTCCGGACTAGCGGGGTCCTACGAGCAGTACTTC	CASSSGLAGSYEQYF
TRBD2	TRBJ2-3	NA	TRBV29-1	TGCAGCGTTGGGGGAGGGGATGGGACAGATACGCAGTATTTT	CSVGGGDGTDTQYF
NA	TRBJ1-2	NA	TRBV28	TGTGCCAGCAGTTACCTAAGGGGGAACTATGGCTACACCTTC	CASSYLRGNYGYTF
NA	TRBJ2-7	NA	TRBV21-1	TGTGCCAGCAGCTCAGGACAGGGAGCCTCTAAGGACCGTACCGGGGAGCAGTACTTC	CASSSGQGASKDRTGEQYF
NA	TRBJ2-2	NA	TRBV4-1	TGCGCCAGCAGCCAAGATGTAATACGCGGGGTCAACACCGGGGAGCTGTTTTTT	CASSQDVIRGVNTGELFF
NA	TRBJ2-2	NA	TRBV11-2	TGTGCCAGCAGCTTATTCGGGGGATCGAACACCGGGGAGCTGTTTTTT	CASSLFGGSNTGELFF
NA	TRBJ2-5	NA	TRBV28	TGTGCCAGCAGGCCCCAGGGGCGAGAGACCCAGTACTTC	CASRPQGRETQYF
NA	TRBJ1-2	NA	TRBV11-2	TGTGCCAGCAGCTTAGGCCGGGGGGACCCATCCTATGGCTACACCTTC	CASSLGRGDPSYGYTF
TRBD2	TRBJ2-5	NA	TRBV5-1	TGCGCCAGCAGCTTGTGGGAGCTAGCGGGGGGACAAGAGACCCAGTACTTC	CASSLWELAGGQETQYF
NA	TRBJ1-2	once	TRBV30	TGTGCCTGGAGTTACACCCAATATGGCTACACCTTC	CAWSYTQYGYTF
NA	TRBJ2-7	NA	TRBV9	TGTGCCAGCAGCCCCCGGGTGCAGGGGAAGTTGTACGAGCAGTACTTC	CASSPRVQGKLYEQYF
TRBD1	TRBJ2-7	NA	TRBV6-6	TGTGCCAGCAGCTCAGGGGGCCTGTACGAGCAGTACTTC	CASSSGGLYEQYF
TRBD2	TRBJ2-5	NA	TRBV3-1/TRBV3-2	TGTGCCAGCAGCCAAGTCCTAGCGGGGGGGAGGGAAGAGACCCAGTACTTC	CASSQVLAGGREETQYF